What follows are 5 T cell receptor beta chains derived from one specimen sequenced in a study of blood T cell repertoires in COVID-19 (TCRdb year 2020). Library construction relied on the immunoSEQ multiplex PCR assay. The immuneACCESS repertoire file appears here via TCRdb, limited to in-frame rearrangements. These files lack a portion of the clones; in checked studies, under half of the deficit traces to unresolved V genes, and the cause of the others is not known. This sample lists 70,000 or so clones; 90% were detected once. The ten top clones hold just over 9% of the sample. What was sequenced was peripheral blood. The receptors originated from a human donor in a cohort sampled during active COVID-19.

The rearrangement joins TRBV19 to TRBJ2-7, with TRBD1 matching 8 bases. This CDR3 is 14 amino acids long. The V and J ends lost 5 bases and 2 bases, in that order; junction bases with no gene match: 5. CDR1 is LNHDA, CDR2 SQIVND, per germline (reference sequence). Here the CDR3 reads CASSSGGGTYEQYF. The CDR3 DNA follows: TGTGCCAGTAGTTCAGGGGGCGGAACCTACGAGCAGTACTTC.

This chain joins TRBV15 and TRBJ1-2, with 10 nucleotides matching TRBD1. V was pared by 4 bases and J by 6 bases, with 8 bases of the junction left unmatched. This CDR3 comprises 15 residues. Germline V gene data show CDR1 as LNHNV and CDR2 as YYDKDF (reference sequence). The CDR3 here is CATSTYPGTGDGYTF. Written as DNA, the CDR3 is TGTGCCACCAGCACCTATCCCGGGACAGGGGATGGCTACACCTTC.

This clone was picked up one time. The chain is built from TRBV19 and TRBJ2-2; TRBD1 matches 7 bases. The CDR3 is 15 amino acids. Germline CDR1 and CDR2: LNHDA and SQIVND (reference sequence). With 6 bases clipped from V and 4 bases from J, the junction kept 8 bases outside the gene matches. The CDR3 nucleotides are TGTGCCAGTAGGCTTAGACAGGGTATCACCGGGGAGCTGTTTTTT. It encodes CASRLRQGITGELFF. Full variable domain (rest looked up from reference TRBV19 and TRBJ2-2): DGGITQSPKYLFRKEGQNVTLSCEQNLNHDAMYWYRQDPGQGLRLIYYSQIVNDFQKGDIAEGYSVSREKKESFPLTVTSAQKNPTAFYLCASRLRQGITGELFFGEGSRLTVL.

The chain's CDR3 is CAISTVGAGEETQYF. CDR3 nucleotides: TGTGCCATCAGTACGGTGGGGGCCGGCGAGGAGACCCAGTACTTC. The genes are TRBV10-3 and TRBJ2-5; D possibly corresponds to TRBD1 (6 bases). V lost 5 bases to trimming and J lost 5 bases, with 18 bases between them. In germline, CDR1 is ENHRY, CDR2 SYGVKD. The CDR3 loop spans 15 amino acids.

This rearrangement joins TRBV6-2 or TRBV6-3 to TRBJ1-5, with a possible D match to TRBD1 (6 bases). Trimming cost V 6 bases and J 3 bases, with 12 bases left between them. CDR1 is MNHEY and CDR2 is SVGEGT in the germline V gene. This CDR3 spans 14 amino acids. For the CDR3, the DNA is TGTGCCAGCAGCTCACAGGGCCTCAATCAGCCCCAGCATTTT. Translated: CASSSQGLNQPQHF.